Listed below are T cell receptor beta chains from one sample, sequenced in a study of CD8+ T cells in alopecia areata. TCRdb keeps only in-frame clones here, not all; method: immunoSEQ multiplex PCR. The repertoire includes 130,000 to 150,000 clones, 75% to 85% of them detected once, and 20% to 30% sits in the top ten. The sample consisted of CD8+ T cells sorted from blood, taken at week 4, from a patient treated with tofacitinib. These receptors were taken from a human donor with alopecia areata. The CDR3 runs from the conserved cysteine through the conserved F or W.

CDR3 protein: CASSSRTGRSNQPQHF; V gene: TRBV5-6; J gene: TRBJ1-5
CDR3 protein: CATTNPGQGVNEQFF; V gene: TRBV15; J gene: TRBJ2-1
CDR3 protein: CASMTRPGEQYF; V gene: TRBV10-2; J gene: TRBJ2-7
CDR3 protein: CATSGHRGGNTEAFF; V gene: TRBV15; J gene: TRBJ1-1
CDR3 protein: CSSPTTDGYTF; V gene: TRBV29-1; J gene: TRBJ1-2
CDR3 protein: CASSQVVWGNTEAFF; V gene: TRBV4-3; J gene: TRBJ1-1
CDR3 protein: CASSLDDRGHHEQYF; V gene: TRBV11-1; J gene: TRBJ2-7
CDR3 protein: CASNPKTSGDSSYNEQFF; V gene: TRBV10-2; J gene: TRBJ2-1
CDR3 protein: CAWTDSLGGPQHF; V gene: TRBV30; J gene: TRBJ1-5
CDR3 protein: CASSNTTGWSETQYF; V gene: TRBV6-6; J gene: TRBJ2-5
CDR3 protein: CASSLRGSYEQYF; V gene: TRBV27; J gene: TRBJ2-7
CDR3 protein: CASSFRGHDGYTF; V gene: TRBV27; J gene: TRBJ1-2
CDR3 protein: CASSLQGMGGEQYF; V gene: TRBV27; J gene: TRBJ2-7
CDR3 protein: CASSQVGEGGTESYEQYF; V gene: TRBV4-2; J gene: TRBJ2-7
CDR3 protein: CASSHTGSDEKLFF; V gene: TRBV4-1; J gene: TRBJ1-4
CDR3 protein: CASRGDAGYEQYF; V gene: TRBV2; J gene: TRBJ2-7
CDR3 protein: CASSPWGAAEQYF; V gene: TRBV7-2; J gene: TRBJ2-7
CDR3 protein: CASSPPVLVNEQFF; V gene: TRBV18; J gene: TRBJ2-1